Each of the 24 T cell receptor beta chains below was sequenced from the same sample in a study of shared clonotypes between healthy human individuals. Some clones are missing from TCRdb's copy, which holds only in-frame ones; the method was immunoSEQ multiplex PCR. The repertoire holds 2.3 million or so clones, with roughly 93% as singletons. The sequenced sample consisted of naive CD4+ T cells from PBMCs. As to subset: CD45RA+ positively selected. Every receptor here comes from a man between 18 and 29 years old in good health. Some clones in this sample may be carry-over from other donors' samples.

The chain couples TRBV6-5 to TRBJ1-1; D remains ambiguous. V was shortened by 5 bases and J by 2 bases, with 12 bases between the two germline ends. Germline lookup yields CDR1 MNHEY and CDR2 SVGAGI. This CDR3 is 14 amino acids long. In nucleotides, the CDR3 is TGTGCCAGCAGTCCCAGGACGGGAAACACTGAAGCTTTCTTT. This codes for CASSPRTGNTEAFF.

The DNA of the CDR3 is TGTGCCAGCAGGTCTCGTGGCGTGCAGTACTTC. This codes for CASRSRGVQYF. The chain has TRBV28 and TRBJ2-5; D call uncertain. The CDR3 contains 11 residues. The V and J ends lost 6 bases and 11 bases respectively, with 13 bases between them. Germline V lookup: CDR1 MDHEN, CDR2 SYDVKM.

V usage is TRBV4-1 and J usage is TRBJ2-3, with D perhaps given as TRBD1 or TRBD2 (7 bases each). This CDR3 comprises 18 residues. V was pared by 0 bases and J by 6 bases, with 22 bases between. In germline, CDR1 is MGHRA, CDR2 YSYEKL. As DNA, the CDR3 is TGCGCCAGCAGCCAAGATAAGGGGGCGGCGGGAGTCCCTGATACGCAGTATTTT. The encoded protein is CASSQDKGAAGVPDTQYF.

The J gene is TRBJ2-7, the V gene TRBV6-5; D might be TRBD1 or TRBD2, each matching 5 bases. V was pared by 8 bases and J by 3 bases, with 14 bases between. Germline V gives CDR1 MNHEY, CDR2 SVGAGI. CDR3 size: 13 residues. CDR3 nucleotides: TGTGCCAGCCTCGAAATTGGGGGCTACGAGCAGTACTTC. Its translation is CASLEIGGYEQYF.

This sequence joins TRBV5-4 and TRBJ2-7; TRBD1 matches 7 bases. The CDR3 spans 15 residues. Trimming took 0 bases from V and 2 from J; bases not matched to a gene: 5. Germline loops: CDR1 SGHNT, CDR2 YYREEE (reference sequence). CDR3 amino acids: CASSLGQGPTYEQYF. The CDR3 DNA reads as TGTGCCAGCAGCTTGGGACAGGGCCCCACCTACGAGCAGTACTTC. The complete variable domain, with remaining parts taken from reference TRBV5-4 and TRBJ2-7, reads ETGVTQSPTHLIKTRGQQVTLRCSSQSGHNTVSWYQQALGQGPQFIFQYYREEENGRGNFPPRFSGLQFPNYSSELNVNALELDDSALYLCASSLGQGPTYEQYFGPGTRLTVT.

The chain combines TRBV5-4 with TRBJ1-4; 8 positions agree with TRBD1. Looked up from germline, CDR1 is SGHNT and CDR2 is YYREEE (reference sequence). The trim removed 4 bases at V and 7 bases at J, leaving 6 bases unmatched. The CDR3 is made up of 14 amino acids. Here the CDR3 reads CASSQDRVTEKLFF. The CDR3 region has the DNA TGTGCCAGCAGCCAGGACAGGGTCACTGAAAAACTGTTTTTT.

The V call is TRBV19, the J call TRBJ1-1, with 7 nucleotides matching TRBD1. J was trimmed by 7 bases and V by 3 bases; bases with no gene match: 8. CDR3 length equals 14 residues. Germline V lookup: CDR1 LNHDA, CDR2 SQIVND (reference sequence). The CDR3 DNA is TGTGCCAGTAGTATGGGAGCAGGGGGACATGAAGCTTTCTTT. Translated, it gives CASSMGAGGHEAFF.

This chain joins TRBV6-5 and TRBJ1-1, with D uncertain. Trimming shortened V by 5 bases and J by 10 bases, and 17 bases separated the two germline ends. The germline V gene has CDR1 MNHEY and CDR2 SVGAGI. The CDR3 is made up of 13 amino acids. This CDR3 is CASSLSGSFLAFF. CDR3 DNA: TGTGCCAGCAGTCTATCGGGTTCCTTTTTAGCTTTCTTT.

This rearrangement joins TRBV7-2 to TRBJ2-7; 8 nucleotides agree with TRBD2. The CDR3 is made up of 17 amino acids. Germline V gives CDR1 SGHTA, CDR2 FQGNSA. J lost 3 bases, V lost 3 bases, and 13 bases had no gene match. The CDR3 loop is CASSFGASGPAGYEQYF. CDR3 sequence (DNA): TGTGCCAGCAGCTTTGGGGCTAGCGGGCCTGCGGGCTACGAGCAGTACTTC.

The chain recombines TRBV19 with TRBJ1-5; 10 bases are a match to TRBD1. J was trimmed by 3 bases and V by 6 bases; bases with no gene match: 11. Germline V gene data show CDR1 as LNHDA and CDR2 as SQIVND (reference sequence). The CDR3 has 17 residues. CDR3 in amino acids: CASRKYRDRGSNQPQHF. CDR3 in DNA: TGTGCCAGTAGGAAATACCGGGACAGGGGTTCCAATCAGCCCCAGCATTTT.

J is TRBJ1-1 and V is TRBV19, with D possibly being TRBD1 (5 bases). From germline, CDR1 is LNHDA and CDR2 SQIVND (reference sequence). V was shortened by 5 bases and J by 7 bases, with 11 bases between the two germline ends. The CDR3 sequence is 12 residues long. CDR3 region: CASSLGGIEAFF. Here the CDR3 DNA reads TGTGCCAGTAGTTTGGGGGGAATTGAAGCTTTCTTT.

CDR3 residues: CASRLGSSGRISEQYF. DNA of the CDR3: TGTGCCAGCAGGTTGGGATCTAGCGGGAGGATAAGCGAGCAGTACTTC. The chain joins TRBV28 to TRBJ2-7, with 11 bases identical to TRBD2. The CDR3 runs 16 residues. Germline assignment: CDR1 MDHEN and CDR2 SYDVKM. V was clipped by 6 bases and J by 6 bases; unmatched bases: 13.

The rearrangement uses TRBV5-5 and TRBJ2-7; 7 bases line up with TRBD1. This CDR3 comprises 15 residues. V shed 4 bases, J shed 3 bases, and the junction held 10 bases outside the gene matches. Germline CDR1 reads SGHKS; CDR2 reads YYEKEE (reference sequence). Here the CDR3 DNA reads TGTGCCAGCAGCCCAAGACAGGGCACCCTCTACGAGCAGTACTTC. As protein: CASSPRQGTLYEQYF.

This rearrangement joins TRBV7-2 to TRBJ2-5, with a weak D call TRBD2 (5 bases). V was clipped by 5 bases and J by 5 bases, with 21 bases between them. The CDR3 is 16 residues long. From germline, CDR1 is SGHTA and CDR2 FQGNSA. CDR3 region: CASSLGRTSQGETQYF. The DNA of the CDR3 is TGTGCCAGCAGCCTAGGAAGGACTTCCCAAGGGGAGACCCAGTACTTC.

This clone was seen a single time. The chain recombines TRBV10-3 with TRBJ1-3; D is unclear. V dropped 10 bases and J dropped 3 bases, with 16 bases sitting between them. CDR1 and CDR2 from the germline V gene are ENHRY and SYGVKD. The CDR3 runs to 14 residues. The CDR3 loop reads CATRAQFVGNTIYF. The CDR3, as DNA: TGTGCCACCCGGGCTCAATTCGTTGGAAACACCATATATTTT.

The V call is TRBV7-9, the J call TRBJ1-1; D is unresolved. The CDR3 consists of 14 residues. Looked up from germline, CDR1 is SEHNR and CDR2 is FQNEAQ (reference sequence). Trimming cost V 2 bases and J 5 bases, with 12 bases left between them. CDR3 coding DNA: TGTGCCAGCAGCTTAAGGCAGGCCGGTACTGAAGCTTTCTTT. It is translated as CASSLRQAGTEAFF.

This clone was seen just once. Because the CDR3's place on the DNA is in doubt, the DNA is left out and the CDR3 is given as listed by TCRdb. The genes are TRBV4-2 and TRBJ2-1; TRBD2 is the table's D call and was not checked against the DNA. The CDR3 region is 16 residues in length, termini included. Germline V CDR1 and CDR2: LGHNA, YNFKEQ. The CDR3 here is CASSQVVASGSPGEFF.

This sequence joins TRBV10-3 and TRBJ2-1; D is uncertain. The germline V gene has CDR1 ENHRY and CDR2 SYGVKD. The ends were cut back, 2 bases at V and 0 bases at J, with 8 bases in the middle. The CDR3 totals 15 residues. The CDR3 sequence: CAISEGSSSYNEQFF. The CDR3 DNA sequence: TGTGCCATCAGTGAGGGCTCGAGCTCCTACAATGAGCAGTTCTTC.

This sequence joins TRBV29-1 and TRBJ2-7; TRBD2 matches at 13 bases. This CDR3 has 13 residues. Germline assignment: CDR1 SQVTM and CDR2 ANQGSEA. Unmatched junction bases numbered 3, after V lost 7 bases and J lost 3 bases. The CDR3 DNA follows: TGCAGCGCAGGGACTAGCGGGGTCTACGAGCAGTACTTC. Translation: CSAGTSGVYEQYF.

This chain uses TRBV5-1 with TRBJ2-1, with D possibly being TRBD1 (5 bases). Germline assignment: CDR1 SGHRS and CDR2 YFSETQ. Trimming stripped 7 bases from V and 1 base from J, with 12 bases between. The CDR3 runs 14 residues. CDR3 bases: TGCGCCAGCCTACAGGACCCGTCCTACAATGAGCAGTTCTTC. Its translation: CASLQDPSYNEQFF.

The V and J genes are TRBV7-9 and TRBJ1-1; TRBD1 matches at 7 bases. The CDR3 length is 14 residues. Per the germline V gene, CDR1 is SEHNR and CDR2 is FQNEAQ (reference sequence). The V gene end was trimmed by 6 bases and the J gene end by 4 bases; junction bases not matched to a gene: 8. DNA for the CDR3: TGTGCCAGCAGTTACCAACAGGGGTCCACTGAAGCTTTCTTT. It translates to CASSYQQGSTEAFF.

The chain is built from TRBV28 and TRBJ1-2, with D tentatively TRBD1 (6 bases). The CDR3 is 14 residues long. Per the germline V gene, CDR1 is MDHEN and CDR2 is SYDVKM. V dropped 5 bases and J dropped 2 bases, with 12 bases sitting between them. The CDR3 DNA reads TGTGCCAGCAGTACGGCAGGACAGAACTATGGCTACACCTTC. Protein: CASSTAGQNYGYTF.

This clone showed up just a few times. The V call is TRBV30, the J call TRBJ1-2, with 7 bases aligning to TRBD1. CDR1 GTSNPN and CDR2 SVGIG come from the germline V gene (reference sequence). J lost 4 bases, V lost 2 bases, and 1 base had no gene match. The CDR3 sequence is 12 residues long. The CDR3 region is CAWSRDSYGYTF. CDR3 DNA sequence: TGTGCCTGGAGTCGGGACAGCTATGGCTACACCTTC.

This clone was recorded once. The J gene is TRBJ1-6, the V gene TRBV7-9; D possibly corresponds to TRBD1 (6 bases). The germline gives CDR1 SEHNR, CDR2 FQNEAQ (reference sequence). The CDR3 loop spans 15 amino acids. With 5 bases removed from V and 10 bases from J, the gap between germline ends came to 18 bases. CDR3 protein: CASSPGWGAFSPLHF. CDR3 nucleotide sequence: TGTGCCAGCAGCCCCGGGTGGGGGGCGTTCTCACCCCTCCACTTT.